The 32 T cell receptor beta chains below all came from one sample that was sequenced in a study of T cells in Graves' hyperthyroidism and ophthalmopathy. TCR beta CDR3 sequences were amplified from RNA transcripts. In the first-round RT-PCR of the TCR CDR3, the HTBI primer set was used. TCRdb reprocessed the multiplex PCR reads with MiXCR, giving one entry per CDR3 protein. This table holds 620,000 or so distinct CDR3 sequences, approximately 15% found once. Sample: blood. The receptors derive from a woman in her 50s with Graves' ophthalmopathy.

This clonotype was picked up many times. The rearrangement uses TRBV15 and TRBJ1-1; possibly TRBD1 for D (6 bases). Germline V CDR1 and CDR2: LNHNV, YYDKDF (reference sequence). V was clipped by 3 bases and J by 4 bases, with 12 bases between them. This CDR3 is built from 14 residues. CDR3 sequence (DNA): TGTGCCACCAGCAGGAACAGGGTTTTCACTGAAGCTTTCTTT. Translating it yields CATSRNRVFTEAFF.

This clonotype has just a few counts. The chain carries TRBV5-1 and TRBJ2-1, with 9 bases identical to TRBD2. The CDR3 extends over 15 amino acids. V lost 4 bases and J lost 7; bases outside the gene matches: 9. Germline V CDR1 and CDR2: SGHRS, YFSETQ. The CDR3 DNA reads TGCGCCAGCAGCCCAGGACTAGCGTTTGGAAATGAGCAGTTCTTC. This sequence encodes CASSPGLAFGNEQFF.

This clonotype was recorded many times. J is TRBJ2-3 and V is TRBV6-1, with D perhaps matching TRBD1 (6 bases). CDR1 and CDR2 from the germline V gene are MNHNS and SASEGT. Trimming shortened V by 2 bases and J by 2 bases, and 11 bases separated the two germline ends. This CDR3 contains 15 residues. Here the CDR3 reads CASSEKGENTDTQYF. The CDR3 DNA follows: TGTGCCAGCAGTGAAAAGGGGGAGAACACAGATACGCAGTATTTT.

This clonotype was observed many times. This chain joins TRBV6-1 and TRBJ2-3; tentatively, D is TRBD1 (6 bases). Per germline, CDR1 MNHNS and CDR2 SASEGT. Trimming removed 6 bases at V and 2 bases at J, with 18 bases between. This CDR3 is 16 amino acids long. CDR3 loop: CASRTLGQLFTDTQYF. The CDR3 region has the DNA TGTGCCAGCAGGACCCTCGGACAGCTTTTCACAGATACGCAGTATTTT.

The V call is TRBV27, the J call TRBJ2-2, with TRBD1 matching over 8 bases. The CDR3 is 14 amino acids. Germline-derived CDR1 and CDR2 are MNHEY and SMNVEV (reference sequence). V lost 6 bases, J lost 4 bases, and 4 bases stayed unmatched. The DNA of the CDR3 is TGTGCCAGCAGAGTAACAGGGGGCACCGGGGAGCTGTTTTTT. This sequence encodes CASRVTGGTGELFF.

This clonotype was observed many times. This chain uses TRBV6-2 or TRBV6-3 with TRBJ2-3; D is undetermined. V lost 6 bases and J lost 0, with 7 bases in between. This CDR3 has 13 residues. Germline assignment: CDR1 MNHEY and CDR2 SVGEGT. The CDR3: CASRLGSTDTQYF. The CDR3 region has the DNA TGTGCCAGCAGGCTAGGAAGCACAGATACGCAGTATTTT.

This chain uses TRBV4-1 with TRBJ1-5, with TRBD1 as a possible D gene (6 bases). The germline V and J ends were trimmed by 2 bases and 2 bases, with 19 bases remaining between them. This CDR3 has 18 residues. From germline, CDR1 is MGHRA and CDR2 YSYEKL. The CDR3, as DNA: TGCGCCAGCAGCCAAACGCCGCGGGGGGAGGGGGGCAATCAGCCCCAGCATTTT. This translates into CASSQTPRGEGGNQPQHF.

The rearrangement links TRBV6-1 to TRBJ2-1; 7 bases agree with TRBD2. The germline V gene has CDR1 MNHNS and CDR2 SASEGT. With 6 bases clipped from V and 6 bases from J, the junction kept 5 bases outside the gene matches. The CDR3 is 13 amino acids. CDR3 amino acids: CASRAGVSNEQFF. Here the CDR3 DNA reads TGTGCCAGCAGGGCGGGGGTGTCCAATGAGCAGTTCTTC.

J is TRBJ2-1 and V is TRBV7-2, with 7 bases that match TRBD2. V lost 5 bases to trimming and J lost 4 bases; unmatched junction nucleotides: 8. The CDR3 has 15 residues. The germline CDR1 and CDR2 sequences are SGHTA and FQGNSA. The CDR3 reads CASSPLGGEYNEQFF. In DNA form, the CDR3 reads TGTGCCAGCAGCCCACTGGGAGGGGAATACAATGAGCAGTTCTTC.

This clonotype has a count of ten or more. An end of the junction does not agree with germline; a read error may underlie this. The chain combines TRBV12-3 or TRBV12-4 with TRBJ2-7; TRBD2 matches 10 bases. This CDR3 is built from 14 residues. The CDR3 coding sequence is TGTGCCAGCAGCCCGGGCGTGCCTAGCGGGAGTCTTCACTTC. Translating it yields CASSPGVPSGSLHF.

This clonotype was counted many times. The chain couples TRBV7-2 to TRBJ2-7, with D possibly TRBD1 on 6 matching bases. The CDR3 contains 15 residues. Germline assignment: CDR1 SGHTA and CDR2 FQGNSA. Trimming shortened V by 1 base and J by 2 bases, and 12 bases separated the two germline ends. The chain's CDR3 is CASSLVGTTTYEQYF. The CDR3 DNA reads TGTGCCAGCAGCTTAGTCGGGACAACTACCTACGAGCAGTACTTC.

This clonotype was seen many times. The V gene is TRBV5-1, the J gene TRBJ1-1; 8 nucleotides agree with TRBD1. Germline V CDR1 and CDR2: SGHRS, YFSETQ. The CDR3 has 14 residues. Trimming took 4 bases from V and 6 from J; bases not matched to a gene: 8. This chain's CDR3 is CASSTNPGGPEAFF. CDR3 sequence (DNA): TGCGCCAGCAGCACTAATCCAGGGGGCCCTGAAGCTTTCTTT.

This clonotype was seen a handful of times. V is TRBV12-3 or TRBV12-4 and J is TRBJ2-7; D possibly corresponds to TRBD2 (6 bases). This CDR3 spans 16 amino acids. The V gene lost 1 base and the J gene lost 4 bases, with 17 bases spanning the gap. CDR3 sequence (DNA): TGTGCCAGCAGTTTAGGGGGTGGCGGGAAGGCTTACGAGCAGTACTTC. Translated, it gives CASSLGGGGKAYEQYF.

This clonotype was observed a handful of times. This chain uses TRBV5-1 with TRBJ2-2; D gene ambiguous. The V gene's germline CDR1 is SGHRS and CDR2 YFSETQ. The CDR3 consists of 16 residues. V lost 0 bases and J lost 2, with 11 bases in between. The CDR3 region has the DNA TGCGCCAGCAGCTTGGAGACCGGGTTAAACACCGGGGAGCTGTTTTTT. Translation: CASSLETGLNTGELFF. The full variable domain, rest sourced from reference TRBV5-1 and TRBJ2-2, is KAGVTQTPRYLIKTRGQQVTLSCSPISGHRSVSWYQQTPGQGLQFLFEYFSETQRNKGNFPGRFSGRQFSNSRSEMNVSTLELGDSALYLCASSLETGLNTGELFFGEGSRLTVL.

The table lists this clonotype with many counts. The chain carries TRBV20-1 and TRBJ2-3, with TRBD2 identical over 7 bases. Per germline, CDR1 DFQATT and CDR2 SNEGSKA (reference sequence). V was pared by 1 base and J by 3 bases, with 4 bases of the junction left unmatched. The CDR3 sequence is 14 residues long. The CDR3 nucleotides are TGCAGTGCTAGAGTTCCGGGACTAACAGATACGCAGTATTTT. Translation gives CSARVPGLTDTQYF.

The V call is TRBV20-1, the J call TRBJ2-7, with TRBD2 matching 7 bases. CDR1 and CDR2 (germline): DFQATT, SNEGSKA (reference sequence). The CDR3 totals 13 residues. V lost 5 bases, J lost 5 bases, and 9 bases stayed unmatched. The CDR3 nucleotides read TGCAGTGCTTCTTTCGGGGGGAGCGACGAGCAGTACTTC. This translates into CSASFGGSDEQYF.

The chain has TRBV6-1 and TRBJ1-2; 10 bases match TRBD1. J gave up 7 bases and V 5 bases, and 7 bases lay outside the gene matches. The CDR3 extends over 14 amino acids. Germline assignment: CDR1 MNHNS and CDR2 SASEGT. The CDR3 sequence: CASSLRTGGGGYTF. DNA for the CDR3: TGTGCCAGCAGTCTCCGGACAGGGGGAGGTGGCTACACCTTC.

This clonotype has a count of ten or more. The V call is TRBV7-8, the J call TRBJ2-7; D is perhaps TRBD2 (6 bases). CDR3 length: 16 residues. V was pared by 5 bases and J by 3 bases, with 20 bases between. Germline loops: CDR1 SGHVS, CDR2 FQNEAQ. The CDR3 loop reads CASSGGPSGHNYEQYF. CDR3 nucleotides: TGTGCCAGCAGCGGAGGCCCCAGCGGGCATAACTACGAGCAGTACTTC.

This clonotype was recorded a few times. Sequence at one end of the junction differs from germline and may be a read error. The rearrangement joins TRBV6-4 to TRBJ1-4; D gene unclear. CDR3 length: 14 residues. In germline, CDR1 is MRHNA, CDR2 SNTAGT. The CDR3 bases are TGTGCCAGCAGAACCAGACCAACTAATGAAAAACTGCTTTTT. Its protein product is CASRTRPTNEKLLF.

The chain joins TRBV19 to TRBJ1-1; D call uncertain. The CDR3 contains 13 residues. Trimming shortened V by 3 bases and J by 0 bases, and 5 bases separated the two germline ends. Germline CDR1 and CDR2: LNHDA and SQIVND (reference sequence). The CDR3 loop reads CASSIPLNTEAFF. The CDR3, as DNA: TGTGCCAGTAGTATTCCTCTGAACACTGAAGCTTTCTTT.

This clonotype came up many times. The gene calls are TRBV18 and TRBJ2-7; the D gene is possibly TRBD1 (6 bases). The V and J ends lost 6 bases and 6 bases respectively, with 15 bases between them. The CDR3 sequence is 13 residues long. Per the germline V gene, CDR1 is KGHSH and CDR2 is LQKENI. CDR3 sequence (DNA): TGTGCCAGCTCTGACGCCGCAGGGGTCGAGCAGTACTTC. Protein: CASSDAAGVEQYF.

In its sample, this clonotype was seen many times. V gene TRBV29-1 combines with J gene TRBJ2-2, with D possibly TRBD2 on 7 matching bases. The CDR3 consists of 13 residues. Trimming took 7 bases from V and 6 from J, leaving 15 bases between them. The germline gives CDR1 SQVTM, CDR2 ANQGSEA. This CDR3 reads CSATSGTSGELFF. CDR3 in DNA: TGCAGCGCTACGAGCGGGACATCCGGGGAGCTGTTTTTT.

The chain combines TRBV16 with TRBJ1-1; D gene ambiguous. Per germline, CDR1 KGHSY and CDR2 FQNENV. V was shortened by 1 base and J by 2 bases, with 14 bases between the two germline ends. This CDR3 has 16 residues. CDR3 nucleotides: TGTGCCAGCAGCCAATGGAACGAGACACCAAACACTGAAGCTTTCTTT. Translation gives CASSQWNETPNTEAFF.

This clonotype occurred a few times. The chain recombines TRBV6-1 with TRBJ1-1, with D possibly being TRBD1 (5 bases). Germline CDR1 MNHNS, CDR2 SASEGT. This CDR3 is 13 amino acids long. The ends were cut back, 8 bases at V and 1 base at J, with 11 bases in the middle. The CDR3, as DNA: TGTGCCAGCTTTACCGGGACGAACACTGAAGCTTTCTTT. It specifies CASFTGTNTEAFF.

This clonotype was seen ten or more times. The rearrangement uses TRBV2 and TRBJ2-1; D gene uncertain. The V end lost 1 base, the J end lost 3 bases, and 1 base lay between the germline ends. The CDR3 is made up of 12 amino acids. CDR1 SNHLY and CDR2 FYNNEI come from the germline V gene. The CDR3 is CASSEDYNEQFF. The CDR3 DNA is TGTGCCAGCAGTGAAGACTACAATGAGCAGTTCTTC. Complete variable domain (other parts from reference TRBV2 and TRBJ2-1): EPEVTQTPSHQVTQMGQEVILRCVPISNHLYFYWYRQILGQKVEFLVSFYNNEISEKSEIFDDQFSVERPDGSNFTLKIRSTKLEDSAMYFCASSEDYNEQFFGPGTRLTVL.

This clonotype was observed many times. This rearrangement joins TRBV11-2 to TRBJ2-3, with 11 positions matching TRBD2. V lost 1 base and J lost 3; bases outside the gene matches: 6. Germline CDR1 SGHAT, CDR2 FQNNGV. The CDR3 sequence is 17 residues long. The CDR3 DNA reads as TGTGCCAGCAGCTTAGTACTAGCGGGAGTCAGGACAGATACGCAGTATTTT. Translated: CASSLVLAGVRTDTQYF.

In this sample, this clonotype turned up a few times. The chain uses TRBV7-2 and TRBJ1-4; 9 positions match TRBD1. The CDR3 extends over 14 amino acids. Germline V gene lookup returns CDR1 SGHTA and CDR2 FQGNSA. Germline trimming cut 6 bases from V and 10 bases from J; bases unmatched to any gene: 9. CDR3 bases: TGTGCCAGCAGAATAGGACAGGGGATTGGAAAACTGTTTTTT. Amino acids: CASRIGQGIGKLFF.

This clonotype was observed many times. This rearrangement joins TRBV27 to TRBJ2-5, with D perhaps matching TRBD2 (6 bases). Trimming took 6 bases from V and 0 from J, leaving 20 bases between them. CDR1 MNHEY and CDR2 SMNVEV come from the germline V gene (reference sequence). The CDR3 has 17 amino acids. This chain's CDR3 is CASSQRGWYDYQETQYF. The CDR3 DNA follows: TGTGCCAGCAGCCAACGGGGGTGGTATGACTACCAAGAGACCCAGTACTTC.

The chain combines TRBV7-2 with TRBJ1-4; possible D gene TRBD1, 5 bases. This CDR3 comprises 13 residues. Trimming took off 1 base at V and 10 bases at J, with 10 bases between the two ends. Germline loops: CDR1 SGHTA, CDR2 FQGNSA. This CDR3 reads CASSLGGVGKLFF. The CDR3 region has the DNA TGTGCCAGCAGCTTAGGGGGCGTCGGAAAACTGTTTTTT.

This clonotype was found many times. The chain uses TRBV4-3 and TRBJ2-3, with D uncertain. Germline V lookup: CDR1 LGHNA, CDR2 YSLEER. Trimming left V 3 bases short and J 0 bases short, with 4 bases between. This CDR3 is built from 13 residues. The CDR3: CASSHPSTDTQYF. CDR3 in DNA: TGCGCCAGCAGCCACCCTAGCACAGATACGCAGTATTTT.

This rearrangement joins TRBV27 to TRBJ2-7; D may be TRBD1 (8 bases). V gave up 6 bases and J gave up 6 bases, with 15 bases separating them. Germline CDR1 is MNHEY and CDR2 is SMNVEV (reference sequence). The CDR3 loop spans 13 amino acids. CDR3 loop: CASRQQGGSEQYF. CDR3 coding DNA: TGTGCCAGCAGGCAACAGGGGGGGAGCGAGCAGTACTTC.

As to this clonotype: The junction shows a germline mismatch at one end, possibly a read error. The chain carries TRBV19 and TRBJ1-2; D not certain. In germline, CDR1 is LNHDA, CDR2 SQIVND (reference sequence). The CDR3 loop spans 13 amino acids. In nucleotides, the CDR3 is TGTGCCAGTGGTATTGGAGTTAACTATGGCTACACCTTC. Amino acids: CASGIGVNYGYTF.